This passage covers 20 T cell receptor beta chains from one sample sequenced in a study of shared clonotypes between healthy human individuals. Some clones are missing from TCRdb's copy, which holds only in-frame ones; the method was immunoSEQ multiplex PCR. The sample has about 1.1 million clones; about four fifths are singletons. The specimen was memory CD4+ T cells from PBMCs. As for subset: CD45RA-negative fraction. These receptors were taken from a man between 18 and 29 years old in good health. Some clones in this sample may be carry-over from other donors' samples.

The chain employs TRBV6-6 and TRBJ2-6; D remains unclear. The CDR3 length is 15 residues. V was pared by 8 bases and J by 0 bases, with 11 bases between. Germline CDR1 reads MNHNY; CDR2 reads SVGAGI (reference sequence). CDR3 region: CASEREASGANVLTF. The CDR3, as DNA: TGTGCCAGCGAACGAGAGGCCTCTGGGGCCAACGTCCTGACTTTC.

The chain couples TRBV5-4 to TRBJ2-1; the D gene is possibly TRBD2 (6 bases). Trimming removed 2 bases at V and 7 bases at J, with 10 bases between. The germline CDR1 and CDR2 sequences are SGHNT and YYREEE (reference sequence). The CDR3 sequence is 13 residues long. The chain's CDR3 is CASSFRRANEQFF. CDR3 nucleotides: TGTGCCAGCAGCTTTAGGAGGGCGAATGAGCAGTTCTTC. Full variable domain (remainder filled in from reference TRBV5-4 and TRBJ2-1): ETGVTQSPTHLIKTRGQQVTLRCSSQSGHNTVSWYQQALGQGPQFIFQYYREEENGRGNFPPRFSGLQFPNYSSELNVNALELDDSALYLCASSFRRANEQFFGPGTRLTVL.

V is TRBV18 and J is TRBJ2-1; 10 bases match TRBD1. Germline V gene data show CDR1 as KGHSH and CDR2 as LQKENI. The V and J ends lost 6 bases and 8 bases, in that order; junction bases with no gene match: 10. The CDR3 has 15 residues. CDR3 in amino acids: CASSSRDRGRDEQFF. The CDR3 DNA reads TGTGCCAGCTCCAGCCGGGACAGGGGTAGGGATGAGCAGTTCTTC.

The rearrangement uses TRBV7-9 and TRBJ2-7; D unresolved. CDR3 size: 12 residues. The V end was cut by 5 bases, the J end by 3 bases, with 8 bases between. CDR1 SEHNR and CDR2 FQNEAQ come from the germline V gene (reference sequence). This CDR3 reads CASSKIDYEQYF. The CDR3 DNA is TGTGCCAGCAGCAAAATTGACTACGAGCAGTACTTC.

The J gene is TRBJ2-5, the V gene TRBV7-8; 9 bases align to TRBD1. CDR3 length: 14 residues. The germline CDR1 and CDR2 sequences are SGHVS and FQNEAQ. V shed 7 bases and J 5 bases; nucleotides not matched to a gene: 8. CDR3: CASTHRGRLETQYF. The CDR3 DNA reads as TGTGCCAGCACCCACAGGGGGCGGCTGGAGACCCAGTACTTC. The variable domain in full, with the rest retrieved from reference TRBV7-8 and TRBJ2-5, is GAGVSQSPRYKVAKRGQDVALRCDPISGHVSLFWYQQALGQGPEFLTYFQNEAQLDKSGLPSDRFFAERPEGSVSTLKIQRTQQEDSAVYLCASTHRGRLETQYFGPGTRLLVL.

A word on this clone: Distinct nucleotide sequences in the sample also encode this CDR3. The gene calls are TRBV18 and TRBJ1-2, with unresolved D. V lost 2 bases, J lost 5 bases, and 9 bases lay in between. Germline V lookup: CDR1 KGHSH, CDR2 LQKENI. The CDR3 covers 13 residues. The CDR3 DNA is TGTGCCAGCTCACCAGGGTCAGCGTATGGCTACACCTTC. This codes for CASSPGSAYGYTF. Based on the CDR3 plus reference TRBV18 and TRBJ1-2, the full variable domain is NAGVMQNPRHLVRRRGQEARLRCSPMKGHSHVYWYRQLPEEGLKFMVYLQKENIIDESGMPKERFSAEFPKEGPSILRIQQVVRGDSAAYFCASSPGSAYGYTFGSGTRLTVV.

The V call is TRBV11-2, the J call TRBJ2-2; 11 bases are a match to TRBD1. With 3 bases clipped from V and 6 bases from J, the junction kept 3 bases outside the gene matches. Per germline, CDR1 SGHAT and CDR2 FQNNGV. CDR3 length equals 15 residues. CDR3 sequence (DNA): TGTGCCAGCAGCTTGAGGACAGGGGGCCCCGGGGAGCTGTTTTTT. Its protein product is CASSLRTGGPGELFF.

The gene calls are TRBV6-1 and TRBJ2-1, with 11 bases aligning to TRBD2. In germline, CDR1 is MNHNS, CDR2 SASEGT. The CDR3 runs 13 residues. Germline trimming cut 3 bases from V and 10 bases from J; bases unmatched to any gene: 2. CDR3 nucleotides: TGTGCCAGCAGTGAGACTAGCGGGAAAGAGCAGTTCTTC. Its translation is CASSETSGKEQFF.

The chain has TRBV5-5 and TRBJ2-5, with D possibly matching TRBD2 (5 bases). The CDR3 consists of 13 residues. Germline CDR1 and CDR2: SGHKS and YYEKEE (reference sequence). V was cut by 4 bases and J by 5 bases, with 12 bases left in between. The CDR3 DNA reads as TGTGCCAGCAGCCGGGGTCCTGGTGAGACCCAGTACTTC. Its protein is CASSRGPGETQYF. The variable domain in full, with the rest retrieved from reference TRBV5-5 and TRBJ2-5, is DAGVTQSPTHLIKTRGQQVTLRCSPISGHKSVSWYQQVLGQGPQFIFQYYEKEERGRGNFPDRFSARQFPNYSSELNVNALLLGDSALYLCASSRGPGETQYFGPGTRLLVL.

The chain has TRBV7-2 and TRBJ2-5, with D possibly TRBD1 on 6 matching bases. From germline, CDR1 is SGHTA and CDR2 FQGNSA. Trimming pared 4 bases from V and 4 bases from J, leaving 19 bases between. This CDR3 is 16 amino acids long. The CDR3 here is CASSYSRAGVGETQYF. The CDR3 DNA reads as TGTGCCAGCAGCTACTCCCGCGCAGGGGTGGGAGAGACCCAGTACTTC.

The chain employs TRBV29-1 and TRBJ1-5, with D possibly TRBD1 on 6 matching bases. Trimming removed 6 bases at V and 4 bases at J, with 10 bases between. This CDR3 is built from 12 residues. CDR1 is SQVTM and CDR2 is ANQGSEA in the germline V gene. The CDR3 DNA reads as TGCAGCGTGGGGGCGGGGAATCAGCCCCAGCATTTT. This codes for CSVGAGNQPQHF.

The CDR3 here is CASSLGWAGVYNEQFF. DNA for the CDR3: TGTGCCAGCAGCTTAGGTTGGGCGGGAGTCTACAATGAGCAGTTCTTC. The chain employs TRBV11-1 and TRBJ2-1, with 7 bases that match TRBD2. This CDR3 is built from 16 residues. The J segment lost 3 bases and the V segment lost 1 base, leaving 6 bases of the junction unmatched. CDR1 and CDR2 (germline): SGHAT, FQDESV (reference sequence).

This clone came up a few times. The chain couples TRBV2 to TRBJ1-6; D may be TRBD1 (5 bases). Germline values: CDR1 SNHLY, CDR2 FYNNEI. The CDR3 length is 13 residues. The V end lost 7 bases, the J end lost 7 bases, and 11 bases lay between the germline ends. CDR3 bases: TGTGCCAGCACCGTCGACAGCAATTCACCCCTCCACTTT. Translated, it gives CASTVDSNSPLHF. The full variable domain, with the rest looked up from reference TRBV2 and TRBJ1-6, is EPEVTQTPSHQVTQMGQEVILRCVPISNHLYFYWYRQILGQKVEFLVSFYNNEISEKSEIFDDQFSVERPDGSNFTLKIRSTKLEDSAMYFCASTVDSNSPLHFGNGTRLTVT.

This clone came up once. This is likely an artifact of a read error, given a far larger clone one base away. The CDR3 bases are TGTGCCAGCAGCCGGGACGGCTCTGGAAACACCATATATTTT. Amino acid sequence: CASSRDGSGNTIYF. The chain combines TRBV11-2 with TRBJ1-3; possible D gene TRBD1, 5 bases. The V and J ends lost 5 bases and 0 bases respectively, with 8 bases between them. Germline assignment: CDR1 SGHAT and CDR2 FQNNGV. The CDR3 totals 14 residues.

The chain recombines TRBV4-1 with TRBJ2-7; perhaps TRBD1 as D (5 bases). CDR3 length: 16 residues. The ends were cut back, 0 bases at V and 6 bases at J, with 18 bases in the middle. Germline CDR1 is MGHRA and CDR2 is YSYEKL. The CDR3 loop is CASSQDSRQGEGEQYF. CDR3 coding DNA: TGCGCCAGCAGCCAAGATTCCAGGCAGGGTGAAGGCGAGCAGTACTTC.

The V and J genes are TRBV2 and TRBJ2-2, with D possibly matching TRBD1 (6 bases). Germline lookup yields CDR1 SNHLY and CDR2 FYNNEI. V was pared by 4 bases and J by 8 bases, with 14 bases between. There are 14 residues in the CDR3. The CDR3 here is CASSGQETFGELFF. The CDR3 DNA reads TGTGCCAGCAGTGGACAGGAGACCTTTGGGGAGCTGTTTTTT.

The chain is built from TRBV5-1 and TRBJ2-7, with TRBD2 matching over 12 bases. V lost 4 bases to trimming and J lost 7 bases; unmatched junction nucleotides: 9. Germline values: CDR1 SGHRS, CDR2 YFSETQ. This CDR3 contains 15 residues. CDR3 sequence reads: CASSAPGLAGPEQYF. In DNA form, the CDR3 reads TGCGCCAGCAGCGCACCGGGACTAGCGGGTCCAGAGCAGTACTTC.

V and J are TRBV7-9 and TRBJ2-1; 9 bases fit TRBD2. The V segment lost 5 bases and the J segment 2 bases; nucleotides outside the gene matches: 4. CDR1 is SEHNR and CDR2 is FQNEAQ in the germline V gene (reference sequence). This CDR3 is 15 amino acids long. CDR3 coding DNA: TGTGCCAGCAGCGAGACTAGCGGAGCCTACAATGAGCAGTTCTTC. It translates to CASSETSGAYNEQFF.

V gene TRBV28 combines with J gene TRBJ2-2, with 10 positions matching TRBD2. Looked up from germline, CDR1 is MDHEN and CDR2 is SYDVKM. V trimming: 4 bases; J trimming: 1 base; junction bases outside the gene matches: 6. The CDR3 is 17 residues long. In nucleotides, the CDR3 is TGTGCCAGCAGTTCGAGCGGGAGGGCTGGGAACACCGGGGAGCTGTTTTTT. Translation gives CASSSSGRAGNTGELFF.

As to this clone: At one end, the junction sequence differs from germline, possibly due to a read error. This rearrangement joins TRBV7-7 to TRBJ2-7, with D maybe TRBD1 (5 bases). The CDR3 runs 13 residues. Germline V gene lookup returns CDR1 SSHAT and CDR2 FNYEAQ (reference sequence). The CDR3 region has the DNA TGTGCTAGCAGCCCGACAGAGACCTACGAGCAGTACTTC. This encodes CASSPTETYEQYF.